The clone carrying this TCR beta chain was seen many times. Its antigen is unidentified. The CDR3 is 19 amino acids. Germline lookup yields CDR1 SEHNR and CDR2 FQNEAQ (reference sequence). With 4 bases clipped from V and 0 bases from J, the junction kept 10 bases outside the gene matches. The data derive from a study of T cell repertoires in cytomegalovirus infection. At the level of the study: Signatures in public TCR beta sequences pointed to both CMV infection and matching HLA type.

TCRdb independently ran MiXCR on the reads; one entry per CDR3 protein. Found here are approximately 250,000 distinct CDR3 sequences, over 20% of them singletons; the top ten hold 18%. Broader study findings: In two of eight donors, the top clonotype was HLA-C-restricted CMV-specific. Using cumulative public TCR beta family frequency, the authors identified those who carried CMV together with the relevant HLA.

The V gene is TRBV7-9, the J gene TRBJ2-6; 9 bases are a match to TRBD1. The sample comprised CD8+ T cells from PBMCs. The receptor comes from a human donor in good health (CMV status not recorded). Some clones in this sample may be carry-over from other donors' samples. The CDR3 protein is CASSSTGGIYPSGANVLTF. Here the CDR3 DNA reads TGTGCCAGCAGCTCGACAGGGGGAATTTACCCCTCTGGGGCCAACGTCCTGACTTTC.